These T cell receptor beta chains were read from a single sample in a study of T cells after yellow fever vaccination. TCRdb reprocessed the 5' RACE reads via MiXCR and lists one record per CDR3 protein. The sample lists hundreds of thousands of distinct CDR3 sequences, roughly an eighth occurring once. Here the sequenced sample was CD4+ T cells sorted from PBMCs, taken 15 days after the yellow fever booster vaccination. These receptors all come from a man younger than 35 who received the YFV17D yellow fever vaccine. The CDR3 runs from the conserved cysteine through the conserved F or W. A D gene is named only where the DNA matches it firmly. Expanded clones get a size class; other rows say once, few or many, or leave the size out.

NA,TRBV24-1,few,TRBJ2-1,TGTGCCACCAGTAATGTGAAGGGGACAATTTCCTACAATGAGCAGTTCTTC,CATSNVKGTISYNEQFF
TRBD2,TRBV20-1,few,TRBJ2-3,TGCAGTGCTCCGACTAGCGGGGGGTCATCAGGCACAGATACGCAGTATTTT,CSAPTSGGSSGTDTQYF
TRBD2,TRBV27,NA,TRBJ2-3,TGTGCCAGCAGCCCCCGGGCCAGCGGGGGGCCGTACTCTAGCACAGATACGCAGTATTTT,CASSPRASGGPYSSTDTQYF
TRBD2,TRBV20-1,few,TRBJ2-3,TGCAGTGCCAGGCGGGGGGGCGTAGATACGCAGTATTTT,CSARRGGVDTQYF
TRBD1,TRBV4-1,NA,TRBJ1-5,TGCGCCAGCAGCCGCGGACAGGGGGAACCTCAGCCCCAGCATTTT,CASSRGQGEPQPQHF
NA,TRBV20-1,few,TRBJ1-1,TGCAGTGCCCCTTACCAGTTGAACACTGAAGCTTTCTTT,CSAPYQLNTEAFF
TRBD1,TRBV4-1,NA,TRBJ2-6,TGCGCCAGCAGCCCTGGACAGGGTTCTGGGGCCAACGTCCTGACTTTC,CASSPGQGSGANVLTF
TRBD2,TRBV11-2,many,TRBJ2-7,TGTGCCAGCAGCTTAGTCGAGGGGAGGGGCGAGCAGTACTTC,CASSLVEGRGEQYF
NA,TRBV12-3/TRBV12-4,few,TRBJ2-7,TGTGCCAGCAGTCGGACTCTCATTGAGCAGTACTTC,CASSRTLIEQYF
TRBD2,TRBV20-1,NA,TRBJ2-1,TGCAGTGCCCCCCCCCCGGGACTAGCCTATGAGCAGTTCTTC,CSAPPPGLAYEQFF
TRBD1,TRBV2,few,TRBJ1-3,TGTGCCAGCAGTGAATTTCAAGGGACAGGGGTCGGAAACACCATATATTTT,CASSEFQGTGVGNTIYF
TRBD2,TRBV15,NA,TRBJ2-3,TGTGCCACCAGCAGAGATGGACTAGCCGCCTCCTTATTACAGTATTTT,CATSRDGLAASLLQYF
NA,TRBV10-2,few,TRBJ1-1,TGCGCCAGCACCGCCGCAGGAGAAGCTTTCTTT,CASTAAGEAFF
NA,TRBV12-3/TRBV12-4,NA,TRBJ1-2,TGTGCCAGCAGTAGGGGCGGGGCTCCCTATGGCTACACCTTC,CASSRGGAPYGYTF
TRBD2,TRBV7-9,many,TRBJ2-1,TGTGCCAGCATCACACAGCGGGGAAGCTCCTACAATGAGCAGTTCTTC,CASITQRGSSYNEQFF
NA,TRBV29-1,few,TRBJ2-7,TGCAGCGTTGTCAGGGACTCCTACGAGCAGTACTTC,CSVVRDSYEQYF
NA,TRBV7-8,NA,TRBJ1-2,TGTGCCAGCAGCTCACCCATGACAAGGGGACATGGCTACACCTTC,CASSSPMTRGHGYTF
NA,TRBV4-3,NA,TRBJ1-5,TGCGCCAGCAGCCAAGGGACGGTGGGGGATCAGCCCCAGCATTTT,CASSQGTVGDQPQHF
NA,TRBV7-2,few,TRBJ2-1,TGTGCCAGCAGCTTAGTCTTGGGGGCGTCCTACAATGAGCAGTTCTTC,CASSLVLGASYNEQFF
NA,TRBV7-9,NA,TRBJ1-2,TGTGCCAGCAGCTTGGAGGTCCAGGGCTACACCTTC,CASSLEVQGYTF
NA,TRBV18,NA,TRBJ1-1,TGTGCCAGCTCAGCGGGGGGCGACACTGAAGCTTTCTTT,CASSAGGDTEAFF
TRBD1,TRBV12-3/TRBV12-4,NA,TRBJ1-2,TGTGCCAGCAGGCCCGGGACAGGGACTGGCTATGGCTACACCTTC,CASRPGTGTGYGYTF
TRBD1,TRBV6-6,NA,TRBJ2-5,TGTGCCAGCAGGACACGGACAGGGTCAGAGACCCAGTACTTC,CASRTRTGSETQYF
TRBD2,TRBV7-2,NA,TRBJ2-1,TGTGCCAGCAGCGGCGGGACTAGCGGGTACAATGAGCAGTTCTTC,CASSGGTSGYNEQFF
NA,TRBV12-3/TRBV12-4,NA,TRBJ2-2,TGTGCCAGCAGGGGGCCTAACAGAGTATCCGGGGAGCTGTTTTTT,CASRGPNRVSGELFF
TRBD1,TRBV28,few,TRBJ1-2,TGTGCCAGCAGTTTATTGGCAGGGGGCAGAGGCTACACCTTC,CASSLLAGGRGYTF
NA,TRBV11-1,NA,TRBJ2-2,TGTGCCAGCAGCCTTCGGACATTCACCGGGGAGCTGTTTTTT,CASSLRTFTGELFF
NA,TRBV3-1,few,TRBJ2-7,TGTGCCAGCAGCCGAATGGGGACGACGTCCTACGAGCAGTACTTC,CASSRMGTTSYEQYF
NA,TRBV18,few,TRBJ1-1,TGTGCCAGCTCACCACCGAGTTCCAGGATGAGTGAAGCTTTCTTT,CASSPPSSRMSEAFF
NA,TRBV7-3,NA,TRBJ2-1,TGTGCCAGCAGCAATACCAATGAGCAGTTCTTC,CASSNTNEQFF
NA,TRBV4-3,once,TRBJ1-2,TGCGCCAGCAGCCAAGGCGAGGGTACGGGCTACACCTTC,CASSQGEGTGYTF
TRBD1,TRBV7-2,many,TRBJ1-2,TGTGCCAGCACCCTCGTCGGGACAGGGGACCTATACGGCTACACCTTC,CASTLVGTGDLYGYTF
NA,TRBV12-5,few,TRBJ1-6,TGTGCTAGTGGTTTTCAGTCGAATTCACCCCTCCACTTT,CASGFQSNSPLHF
TRBD1,TRBV20-1,NA,TRBJ2-7,TGCAGTGCCATCCGGGACAGGGGGCGAACCGAGCAGTACTTC,CSAIRDRGRTEQYF
NA,TRBV7-2,NA,TRBJ2-3,TGTGCCAGCAGCTTAGCCACAGCCGCAGATACGCAGTATTTT,CASSLATAADTQYF
NA,TRBV12-3/TRBV12-4,NA,TRBJ1-1,TGTGCCAGCAGGCCGGACGCCGGGACTGAAGCTTTCTTT,CASRPDAGTEAFF
NA,TRBV6-1,NA,TRBJ1-6,TGTGCCAGCAGTGACGGGGGGGTGGATTCACCCCTCCACTTT,CASSDGGVDSPLHF
TRBD2,TRBV2,few,TRBJ2-7,TGTGCCAGCAGGAGGACTAGCGGGGCTTTCCAGCAGTACTTC,CASRRTSGAFQQYF
TRBD1,TRBV29-1,NA,TRBJ2-2,TGCAGCGTTCGCGGGACAGGGGACCCCGGGGAGCTGTTTTTT,CSVRGTGDPGELFF
NA,TRBV4-1,NA,TRBJ1-6,TGCGCCAGCAGCCAGGCCCCCGGGCCCCATAATTCACCCCTCCACTTT,CASSQAPGPHNSPLHF
NA,TRBV12-3/TRBV12-4,many,TRBJ1-3,TGTGCCAGCAGAGCCGGGACATCGCGAGGCACCATATATTTT,CASRAGTSRGTIYF
TRBD2,TRBV20-1,NA,TRBJ2-1,TGCAGTGCTCCTACAGGACTAGCGGGATACAATGAGCAGTTCTTC,CSAPTGLAGYNEQFF
TRBD1,TRBV29-1,few,TRBJ1-5,TGCAGCCTCCGGACCCAATTTGGGTACGCCGGACAGGGCTGTCAGCCCCAGCATTTT,CSLRTQFGYAGQGCQPQHF
NA,TRBV9,NA,TRBJ2-7,TGTGCCAGCAGCGTAGAGTGGACACCCGGCGAGCAGTACTTC,CASSVEWTPGEQYF
TRBD2,TRBV6-8,NA,TRBJ2-5,TGTGCCAGCAGACCACCGGCTAGCGGGGGCCAAGAGACCCAGTACTTC,CASRPPASGGQETQYF
NA,TRBV7-9,NA,TRBJ1-1,TGTGCCAGCGATCGGCCGTGGGGAGCTGAAGCTTTCTTT,CASDRPWGAEAFF
NA,TRBV7-9,few,TRBJ1-2,TGTGCCAGCAGACTTACCCTCGGGGATGAGATAGATGGCTACACCTTC,CASRLTLGDEIDGYTF
NA,TRBV29-1,many,TRBJ2-1,TGCAGCGTTGCTGGGGAGGAGCAGTTCTTC,CSVAGEEQFF
TRBD1,TRBV25-1,few,TRBJ2-7,TGTGCCAGCAGAGGGACAGCTCGGGAGCAGTACTTC,CASRGTAREQYF